Listed here is a single TCR beta chain. The sample belongs to a study of blood T cell repertoires in COVID-19. At the level of the study: Nucleic acid was either cDNA or gDNA, and it came from T cells, B-cell-depleted T cells, or PBMCs.

The V segment lost 4 bases and the J segment 4 bases; nucleotides outside the gene matches: 3. The CDR3 length is 14 residues. CDR1 LNHNV and CDR2 YYDKDF come from the germline V gene (reference sequence). Sequenced by immunoSEQ multiplex PCR; TCRdb stores in-frame clones only, minus some. The table lists approximately 210,000 clones, 84% of them singletons. Material for sequencing was peripheral blood. The sequence derives from a woman in her 70s with active or convalescent COVID-19. The rearrangement uses TRBV15 and TRBJ1-4; 7 bases line up with TRBD1. CDR3 sequence reads: CATSTQGVNEKLFF. The CDR3 bases are TGTGCCACCAGCACTCAGGGGGTTAATGAAAAACTGTTTTTT.